Listed here are 20 T cell receptor beta chains from one sample, sequenced in a study of blood T cell repertoires in COVID-19. Measured with immunoSEQ multiplex PCR; TCRdb has only the in-frame clones, and not every one. The sample yields approximately 440,000 clones, around 90% seen once. The sequenced sample was PBMCs or T cells enriched from blood (not recorded which). The origin of the receptors is a man aged 18 to 30 who had recovered from COVID-19.

The J gene is TRBJ1-6, the V gene TRBV28, with no clear D. The CDR3 totals 13 residues. Germline CDR1 reads MDHEN; CDR2 reads SYDVKM. V lost 9 bases, J lost 5 bases, and 11 bases lay in between. The CDR3 DNA reads TGTGCCAGTAGAGGGTCGGATAATTCACCCCTCCACTTT. The encoded protein is CASRGSDNSPLHF.

This chain joins TRBV19 and TRBJ2-7; D perhaps matches TRBD2 (6 bases). The CDR3 totals 13 residues. V lost 5 bases to trimming and J lost 7 bases, with 15 bases between them. CDR1 is LNHDA and CDR2 is SQIVND in the germline V gene (reference sequence). The CDR3: CASSVGLASEQYF. The CDR3 DNA follows: TGTGCCAGTAGTGTTGGGCTAGCGAGTGAGCAGTACTTC.

The chain has TRBV7-9 and TRBJ2-7, with 7 bases lining up with TRBD1. CDR1 is SEHNR, CDR2 FQNEAQ, per germline (reference sequence). The CDR3 contains 15 residues. J was trimmed by 2 bases and V by 6 bases; bases with no gene match: 10. CDR3 in amino acids: CASSGAGTVTYEQYF. CDR3 DNA: TGTGCCAGCAGTGGCGCCGGGACAGTTACCTACGAGCAGTACTTC.

The V gene is TRBV3-1 (or the pseudogene TRBV3-2), the J gene TRBJ1-5, with D hard to call. Per the germline V gene, CDR1 is LGHDT and CDR2 is YNNKEL (reference sequence). The CDR3 is made up of 16 amino acids. V lost 2 bases and J lost 2, with 13 bases in between. The CDR3, as DNA: TGTGCCAGCAGCCAATCCCTCCATCGAGGCAATCAGCCCCAGCATTTT. It yields the protein CASSQSLHRGNQPQHF.

V usage is TRBV3-1 (or the pseudogene TRBV3-2) and J usage is TRBJ2-2; 8 positions agree with TRBD2. Trimming removed 1 base from V and 4 bases from J; junction bases left unmatched: 2. This CDR3 comprises 15 residues. CDR1 and CDR2 from the germline V gene are LGHDT and YNNKEL (reference sequence). This chain's CDR3 is CASSQAGGSTGELFF. CDR3 nucleotide sequence: TGTGCCAGCAGCCAAGCGGGAGGGAGCACCGGGGAGCTGTTTTTT.

V is TRBV7-9 and J is TRBJ2-3, with 11 bases identical to TRBD2. Germline values: CDR1 SEHNR, CDR2 FQNEAQ (reference sequence). The junction had 6 bases not matched to a gene; V was cut back by 5 bases and J by 8 bases. The CDR3 runs to 14 residues. CDR3 coding DNA: TGTGCCAGCAGCCGCCCCGGGACTAGCGGTACGCAGTATTTT. Protein product: CASSRPGTSGTQYF.

The rearrangement links TRBV27 to TRBJ2-7, with TRBD1 identical over 11 bases. Per the germline V gene, CDR1 is MNHEY and CDR2 is SMNVEV (reference sequence). The CDR3 extends over 17 amino acids. V dropped 0 bases and J dropped 5; count of bases not matched to a gene: 9. Here the CDR3 DNA reads TGTGCCAGCAGTTTATCGGGACAGGGGGTTTATTCGCACGAGCAGTACTTC. This translates into CASSLSGQGVYSHEQYF.

The chain carries TRBV10-3 and TRBJ2-1; 8 positions agree with TRBD1. This CDR3 comprises 14 residues. Per the germline V gene, CDR1 is ENHRY and CDR2 is SYGVKD. V lost 6 bases, J lost 8 bases, and 9 bases stayed unmatched. The DNA of the CDR3 is TGTGCCATCAGGACAGGGGTCACGGTCCATGAGCAGTTCTTC. As protein: CAIRTGVTVHEQFF.

The V call is TRBV27, the J call TRBJ1-1; D unresolved. This CDR3 region has 17 residues. The V gene lost 2 bases and the J gene lost 1 base, with 17 bases spanning the gap. The germline gives CDR1 MNHEY, CDR2 SMNVEV (reference sequence). Here the CDR3 DNA reads TGTGCCAGCAGTTTAGGGCCGATTGGAATTCAGAACACTGAAGCTTTCTTT. Its translation is CASSLGPIGIQNTEAFF.

This clone came up once. The rearrangement uses TRBV7-6 and TRBJ1-1, with a possible D match to TRBD1 (5 bases). Germline CDR1 reads SGHVS; CDR2 reads FNYEAQ. The length of the CDR3 is 13 residues. Trimming left V 5 bases short and J 1 base short, with 8 bases between. This CDR3 is CASSTQENTEAFF. The CDR3 region has the DNA TGTGCCAGCAGCACACAGGAGAACACTGAAGCTTTCTTT.

V and J are TRBV19 and TRBJ2-1; 10 bases line up with TRBD2. CDR1 is LNHDA and CDR2 is SQIVND in the germline V gene (reference sequence). V dropped 7 bases and J dropped 0; count of bases not matched to a gene: 3. The CDR3 spans 15 residues. The CDR3 protein is CASTPSGSSYNEQFF. CDR3 DNA sequence: TGTGCCAGTACCCCTAGCGGGAGCTCCTACAATGAGCAGTTCTTC.

The chain is built from TRBV7-9 and TRBJ1-2; a weak D match, TRBD1 (6 bases). This CDR3 comprises 11 residues. The V and J ends lost 5 bases and 8 bases respectively, with 9 bases between them. The germline CDR1 and CDR2 sequences are SEHNR and FQNEAQ (reference sequence). CDR3 loop: CASSKGDGYTF. The CDR3, as DNA: TGTGCCAGCAGCAAGGGGGACGGCTACACCTTC.

This clone was detected a few times. This chain links TRBV7-8 with TRBJ1-5; D is undetermined. Per germline, CDR1 SGHVS and CDR2 FQNEAQ. Trimming pared 1 base from V and 2 bases from J, leaving 18 bases between. This CDR3 spans 18 amino acids. This chain's CDR3 is CASSLGYYSFGGNQPQHF. The CDR3 DNA reads TGTGCCAGCAGCTTAGGATACTATTCCTTCGGCGGCAATCAGCCCCAGCATTTT.

The chain is built from TRBV6-4 and TRBJ1-1; tentative D call: TRBD1 (5 bases). The CDR3 runs to 17 residues. The V end was cut by 4 bases, the J end by 0 bases, with 18 bases between. Per the germline V gene, CDR1 is MRHNA and CDR2 is SNTAGT. The CDR3 nucleotides are TGTGCCAGCAGTGCTGGGGCAAAATCAAATATGAACACTGAAGCTTTCTTT. Its translation: CASSAGAKSNMNTEAFF.

The chain carries TRBV18 and TRBJ2-5, with 9 bases fitting TRBD1. Germline CDR1 reads KGHSH; CDR2 reads LQKENI. The CDR3 has 15 residues. Germline trimming cut 6 bases from V and 5 bases from J; bases unmatched to any gene: 10. Here the CDR3 reads CASSPGTGTGETQYF. DNA of the CDR3: TGTGCCAGCTCGCCCGGGACAGGGACAGGGGAGACCCAGTACTTC. Filled out from reference TRBV18 and TRBJ2-5, the complete variable domain reads NAGVMQNPRHLVRRRGQEARLRCSPMKGHSHVYWYRQLPEEGLKFMVYLQKENIIDESGMPKERFSAEFPKEGPSILRIQQVVRGDSAAYFCASSPGTGTGETQYFGPGTRLLVL.

This chain connects TRBV28 to TRBJ2-7; D is perhaps TRBD2 (5 bases). The CDR3 consists of 13 residues. Germline-derived CDR1 and CDR2 are MDHEN and SYDVKM. V was pared by 2 bases and J by 5 bases, with 10 bases between. The CDR3 DNA reads TGTGCCAGCAGTTTAGAGGGTCGGAACGAGCAGTACTTC. It encodes CASSLEGRNEQYF.

The V and J genes are TRBV5-6 and TRBJ2-7; TRBD2 aligns across 7 bases. The CDR3 covers 16 residues. Germline values: CDR1 SGHDT, CDR2 YYEEEE. V dropped 4 bases and J dropped 2; count of bases not matched to a gene: 12. The CDR3 DNA is TGTGCCAGCAGCCTACAGAGGACTAGAAGTGCCTACGAGCAGTACTTC. Translation: CASSLQRTRSAYEQYF. Filled out from reference TRBV5-6 and TRBJ2-7, the complete variable domain reads DAGVTQSPTHLIKTRGQQVTLRCSPKSGHDTVSWYQQALGQGPQFIFQYYEEEERQRGNFPDRFSGHQFPNYSSELNVNALLLGDSALYLCASSLQRTRSAYEQYFGPGTRLTVT.

The CDR3 region is CASSRDRPRSNSPLHF. Here the CDR3 DNA reads TGTGCCAGCAGCCGGGACAGGCCCCGCTCCAATTCACCCCTCCACTTT. This sequence joins TRBV7-2 and TRBJ1-6; the match to TRBD1 covers 8 bases. Germline-derived CDR1 and CDR2 are SGHTA and FQGNSA. V lost 5 bases and J lost 7; bases outside the gene matches: 10. CDR3 length: 16 amino acids.

The chain links TRBV19 to TRBJ2-3; 13 nucleotides align to TRBD2. The germline gives CDR1 LNHDA, CDR2 SQIVND (reference sequence). The J segment lost 1 base and the V segment lost 2 bases, leaving 0 bases of the junction unmatched. There are 16 residues in the CDR3. The CDR3 spells CASSITSGGGTDTQYF. The CDR3 DNA reads as TGTGCCAGTAGTATAACTAGCGGGGGGGGCACAGATACGCAGTATTTT.

This rearrangement joins TRBV20-1 to TRBJ1-1; TRBD1 matches 11 bases. CDR1 is DFQATT and CDR2 is SNEGSKA in the germline V gene (reference sequence). Trimming at V came to 3 bases and at J to 6 bases, leaving 9 bases not matched to a gene. The CDR3 runs to 15 residues. CDR3 in DNA: TGCAGTGCTAGTATTTGGGACAGGGGGATGCCTGAAGCTTTCTTT. This codes for CSASIWDRGMPEAFF.